These 9 T cell receptor beta chains were all obtained from the same sample, sequenced in a study of patients and donors after allogeneic stem cell transplantation. TCRdb ran MiXCR on the RT-PCR reads and lists one entry per CDR3 protein. This sample has roughly 940,000 distinct CDR3 sequences, with more than 15% found just once. Material: blood, either unsorted or a sorted T cell fraction (not recorded which). The receptors derive from a human donor who was either an allogeneic HSCT recipient or a stem cell or donor lymphocyte infusion donor (not recorded which). It is not recorded whose cells these are; they may come from a transplant donor.

This chain joins TRBV13 and TRBJ2-7; possibly TRBD1 for D (6 bases). Germline V gene data show CDR1 as PRHDT and CDR2 as FYEKMQ (reference sequence). The CDR3 is 15 amino acids. V dropped 5 bases and J dropped 2 bases, with 16 bases sitting between them. The DNA of the CDR3 is TGTGCCAGCAGCCGAGCCGAGGGGGTTGCCTACGAGCAGTACTTC. It specifies CASSRAEGVAYEQYF.

This clonotype was picked up many times. The rearrangement links TRBV10-3 to TRBJ1-4; D is undetermined. This CDR3 spans 15 amino acids. V gave up 6 bases and J gave up 0 bases, with 11 bases separating them. CDR1 and CDR2 (germline): ENHRY, SYGVKD. CDR3 DNA sequence: TGTGCCATCAGGGACCCAGTTGCAACTAATGAAAAACTGTTTTTT. This translates into CAIRDPVATNEKLFF.

This rearrangement joins TRBV5-1 to TRBJ2-1; a weak D match, TRBD2 (5 bases). The CDR3 has 15 residues. The ends were cut back, 0 bases at V and 7 bases at J, with 14 bases in the middle. Germline CDR1 reads SGHRS; CDR2 reads YFSETQ. The DNA of the CDR3 is TGCGCCAGCAGCTTGGGGGGAGCTAGAACTAATGAGCAGTTCTTC. Translating it yields CASSLGGARTNEQFF.

This clonotype was observed many times. The rearrangement joins TRBV20-1 to TRBJ1-4; D gene ambiguous. The CDR3 consists of 14 residues. Germline CDR1 is DFQATT and CDR2 is SNEGSKA (reference sequence). Trimming stripped 2 bases from V and 0 bases from J, with 7 bases between. This CDR3 is CSARRSSTNEKLFF. The CDR3 region has the DNA TGCAGTGCTAGAAGGAGCTCAACTAATGAAAAACTGTTTTTT.

This clonotype occurred a few times. The chain has TRBV5-1 and TRBJ1-1; D is unclear. Trimming cost V 0 bases and J 4 bases, with 13 bases left between them. The CDR3 spans 15 residues. Germline CDR1 reads SGHRS; CDR2 reads YFSETQ. CDR3: CASSLEGPGITEAFF. The DNA for the CDR3 is TGCGCCAGCAGCTTGGAGGGCCCGGGAATCACTGAAGCTTTCTTT.

This clonotype was detected many times. The chain couples TRBV3-1 to TRBJ2-1; 11 nucleotides match TRBD2. Germline lookup yields CDR1 LGHDT and CDR2 YNNKEL (reference sequence). The CDR3 is 17 amino acids. V shed 2 bases, J shed 8 bases, and the junction held 11 bases outside the gene matches. This CDR3 is CASSQKTGLAVSDEQFF. CDR3 nucleotide sequence: TGTGCCAGCAGCCAAAAGACGGGACTAGCGGTTTCGGATGAGCAGTTCTTC.

This clonotype was found a few times. This chain uses TRBV4-2 with TRBJ2-2; a weak D match, TRBD1 (5 bases). V was trimmed by 1 base and J by 2 bases, leaving 8 bases between them. CDR1 is LGHNA and CDR2 is YNFKEQ in the germline V gene. CDR3 size: 15 residues. The CDR3 nucleotides read TGTGCCAGCAGCCAAGGTGACAGTAACACCGGGGAGCTGTTTTTT. It translates to CASSQGDSNTGELFF.

This clonotype was recorded a few times. J is TRBJ2-3 and V is TRBV24-1; D is undetermined. Trimming removed 3 bases from V and 8 bases from J, with 14 bases in between. The germline CDR1 and CDR2 sequences are KGHDR and SFDVKD. There are 14 residues in the CDR3. The CDR3 DNA sequence: TGTGCCACCAGTGATGCCCGCATATACGCTACGCAGTATTTT. Its protein product is CATSDARIYATQYF.

This clonotype was counted a few times. The chain carries TRBV28 and TRBJ1-6; 7 bases map to TRBD1. The CDR3 extends over 17 amino acids. V was clipped by 5 bases and J by 8 bases; unmatched bases: 15. CDR1 MDHEN and CDR2 SYDVKM come from the germline V gene. CDR3 in amino acids: CASSPLLGQPRDSPLHF. The CDR3 DNA follows: TGTGCCAGCAGTCCTCTCCTGGGACAGCCGAGGGATTCACCCCTCCACTTT.